A selection of T cell receptor beta chains follows, all from one sample in a study of cytomegalovirus exposure and HLA in healthy donors. TCRdb's copy holds only in-frame clones and misses some; the assay was immunoSEQ multiplex PCR. This sample has about 94,000 clones, with around two thirds found just once. The sample comprised PBMCs. These receptors were collected from a man aged 30-40 years in good health and CMV-seronegative. The CDR3 runs from the conserved cysteine through the conserved F or W. Fields, in order: V gene, D gene, J gene, clone size, CDR3 protein, CDR3 DNA. D genes are given only for firm matches. Not all rows give a size; the values are once, few, many and, for expanded clones, a class.

>TRBV29-1|.|TRBJ2-3|.
CSVVTHRDTQYF
TGCAGCGTTGTAACGCACAGGGATACGCAGTATTTT
>TRBV18|.|TRBJ1-1|.
CASSRSQGPNTEAFF
TGTGCCAGCTCACGATCACAGGGCCCGAACACTGAAGCTTTCTTT
>TRBV5-1|.|TRBJ2-2|.
CASSSGHQFTGELFF
TGCGCCAGCAGCTCAGGACACCAATTCACCGGGGAGCTGTTTTTT
>TRBV11-1|.|TRBJ2-7|few
CASSSRRVHEQYF
TGTGCCAGCAGCTCCCGCAGGGTCCACGAGCAGTACTTC
>TRBV19|TRBD1|TRBJ2-5|.
CASSGLGGDRQETQYF
TGTGCCAGTAGTGGTTTGGGTGGGGACAGACAAGAGACCCAGTACTTC
>TRBV28|.|TRBJ2-7|few
CASSPGDRSYEQYF
TGTGCCAGCAGTCCAGGGGATCGGTCCTACGAGCAGTACTTC
>TRBV4-2|TRBD2|TRBJ2-3|.
CASSQEGGGTPGDTQYF
TGTGCCAGCAGCCAAGAGGGCGGGGGGACCCCCGGAGATACGCAGTATTTT
>TRBV29-1|.|TRBJ1-4|few
CSVELGRAVNEKLFF
TGCAGCGTTGAATTAGGGCGGGCCGTTAATGAAAAACTGTTTTTT
>TRBV7-9|TRBD1|TRBJ2-3|.
CASSLVGTGGDTQYF
TGTGCCAGCAGCTTAGTAGGGACAGGGGGCGATACGCAGTATTTT
>TRBV19|.|TRBJ2-7|.
CASSILASSYEQYF
TGTGCCAGTAGTATACTAGCGAGCTCCTACGAGCAGTACTTC
>TRBV7-2|.|TRBJ1-3|.
CASSRASGFGNTIYF
TGTGCCAGCAGCCGGGCTTCGGGGTTTGGAAACACCATATATTTT
>TRBV6-1|.|TRBJ1-4|few
CASSDRGRNEKLFF
TGTGCCAGCAGTGACAGGGGCCGTAATGAAAAACTGTTTTTT
>TRBV7-2|.|TRBJ2-5|.
CASSLRGTLGETQYF
TGTGCCAGCAGCTTGCGGGGTACGTTGGGAGAGACCCAGTACTTC
>TRBV5-6|.|TRBJ2-3|.
CASSLELATDTQYF
TGTGCCAGCAGCTTGGAACTAGCCACAGATACGCAGTATTTT
>TRBV5-6|TRBD1|TRBJ2-7|.
CASSTTGGFYEQYF
TGTGCCAGCAGCACGACAGGGGGCTTTTACGAGCAGTACTTC
>TRBV10-3|.|TRBJ1-2|few
CAISESSGYGYTF
TGTGCCATCAGTGAGTCATCAGGCTATGGCTACACCTTC
>TRBV5-1|.|TRBJ2-7|once
CASSMDSSTIEQYF
TGCGCCAGCAGCATGGACAGTAGTACCATCGAGCAGTACTTC
>TRBV18|TRBD2|TRBJ2-4|.
CASSPPGLAGGPSKNIQYF
TGTGCCAGCTCACCTCCGGGACTAGCGGGGGGGCCGAGCAAAAACATTCAGTACTTC
>TRBV11-3|TRBD2|TRBJ2-2|.
CASSLYGAGGFTGELLF
TGTGCCAGCAGCTTATACGGCGCGGGAGGATTTACCGGGGAGCTGCTTTTT
>TRBV10-2|TRBD1|TRBJ1-6|.
CASSESRGLASPLHF
TGCGCCAGCAGTGAGTCGAGGGGGCTAGCTTCACCCCTCCACTTT
>TRBV18|TRBD1|TRBJ2-7|.
CASSGDSLYEQYF
TGTGCCAGCTCAGGGGACAGCCTCTACGAGCAGTACTTC
>TRBV19|TRBD2|TRBJ2-7|.
CASSSWGLAETYEQYF
TGTGCCAGTAGTTCTTGGGGACTAGCGGAGACCTACGAGCAGTACTTC
>TRBV7-9|TRBD1|TRBJ1-2|few
CASSAYRDRVGGYTF
TGTGCCAGCAGCGCATACCGGGACAGGGTTGGTGGCTACACCTTC
>TRBV15|TRBD2|TRBJ2-1|.
CATSRSPRLAGNEQFF
TGTGCCACCAGCAGGTCACCGCGACTAGCTGGCAATGAGCAGTTCTTC
>TRBV7-3|TRBD2|TRBJ2-7|.
CASSVLAGLSYEQYF
TGTGCCAGCAGCGTCCTAGCGGGACTCTCCTACGAGCAGTACTTC
>TRBV19|.|TRBJ1-3|.
CASSIADSEAGNTIYF
TGTGCCAGTAGTATTGCGGACAGCGAGGCTGGAAACACCATATATTTT
>TRBV11-2|.|TRBJ2-1|.
CASSERRDEQFF
TGTGCCAGCAGCGAACGTCGGGATGAGCAGTTCTTC
>TRBV9|TRBD2|TRBJ2-2|.
CASSVGTSRVTGELFF
TGTGCCAGCAGCGTAGGGACTAGCCGGGTCACCGGGGAGCTGTTTTTT